Listed below are T cell receptor beta chains from one sample, sequenced in a study of T cell responses to AZD1222 COVID-19 vaccine. Generated by immunoSEQ multiplex PCR, the TCRdb table keeps only in-frame clones and is missing some. The table has 100,000 to 120,000 clones, 85% to 95% seen once. The material was peripheral blood, obtained on day 0 of AZD1222 vaccination. These TCRs come from an adult in good health. The CDR3 runs from the conserved cysteine through the conserved F or W. The D gene is left open where the match is weak. Clone size, where shown, is once, few, many, or a class for clones that have expanded.

clone_size: -
j_call: TRBJ2-1
v_call: TRBV19
d_call: -
cdr3_aa: CASSEVAVGEQFF
cdr3_nt: TGTGCCAGTAGTGAGGTAGCGGTTGGTGAGCAGTTCTTC

clone_size: -
j_call: TRBJ2-3
v_call: TRBV6-5
d_call: -
cdr3_aa: CASSYKGTFSTDTQYF
cdr3_nt: TGTGCCAGCAGTTACAAGGGGACCTTTAGCACAGATACGCAGTATTTT

clone_size: -
j_call: TRBJ1-2
v_call: TRBV2
d_call: -
cdr3_aa: CASIGREYGYTF
cdr3_nt: TGTGCCAGCATCGGCAGGGAGTATGGCTACACCTTC

clone_size: -
j_call: TRBJ1-1
v_call: TRBV11-1
d_call: -
cdr3_aa: CASSLITNTEAFF
cdr3_nt: TGTGCCAGCAGCTTAATCACAAACACTGAAGCTTTCTTT

clone_size: -
j_call: TRBJ1-5
v_call: TRBV10-3
d_call: TRBD1
cdr3_aa: CAISDRGDQPQHF
cdr3_nt: TGTGCCATCTCAGACAGGGGTGATCAGCCCCAGCATTTT

clone_size: -
j_call: TRBJ2-5
v_call: TRBV30
d_call: -
cdr3_aa: CAWKYHQTQYF
cdr3_nt: TGTGCCTGGAAATACCACCAGACCCAGTACTTC

clone_size: -
j_call: TRBJ1-1
v_call: TRBV29-1
d_call: -
cdr3_aa: CSVEVGDGAFF
cdr3_nt: TGCAGCGTTGAGGTGGGGGACGGAGCTTTCTTT

clone_size: -
j_call: TRBJ1-2
v_call: TRBV25-1
d_call: -
cdr3_aa: CASSRGGGYTF
cdr3_nt: TGTGCCAGCAGTAGAGGGGGTGGCTACACCTTC

clone_size: -
j_call: TRBJ2-7
v_call: TRBV18
d_call: -
cdr3_aa: CASSPHSEEQYF
cdr3_nt: TGTGCCAGCTCACCACACTCAGAGGAGCAGTACTTC

clone_size: -
j_call: TRBJ2-7
v_call: TRBV11-2
d_call: -
cdr3_aa: CASSSLGTLKTYEQYF
cdr3_nt: TGTGCCAGCAGCTCTCTAGGGACTCTAAAGACCTACGAGCAGTACTTC

clone_size: -
j_call: TRBJ2-7
v_call: TRBV5-4
d_call: TRBD1
cdr3_aa: CASSLKTGRYEQYF
cdr3_nt: TGTGCCAGCAGCCTAAAGACAGGGAGATACGAGCAGTACTTC

clone_size: -
j_call: TRBJ2-7
v_call: TRBV14
d_call: TRBD1
cdr3_aa: CASSQTNRGTQYF
cdr3_nt: TGTGCCAGCAGCCAGACCAACAGGGGAACGCAGTACTTC

clone_size: -
j_call: TRBJ1-4
v_call: TRBV7-5
d_call: -
cdr3_aa: CVRILALGQGGDEKLFF
cdr3_nt: TGTGTCAGAATTTTAGCCCTCGGACAGGGTGGGGATGAAAAACTGTTTTTT

clone_size: -
j_call: TRBJ1-5
v_call: TRBV3-1/TRBV3-2
d_call: TRBD1
cdr3_aa: CASSRTGSNQPQHF
cdr3_nt: TGTGCCAGCAGCCGGACAGGTAGCAATCAGCCCCAGCATTTT

clone_size: -
j_call: TRBJ2-7
v_call: TRBV20-1
d_call: TRBD2
cdr3_aa: CSASRPTSGGYEQYF
cdr3_nt: TGCAGTGCTAGTCGACCGACTAGCGGGGGGTACGAGCAGTACTTC

clone_size: -
j_call: TRBJ1-2
v_call: TRBV10-3
d_call: -
cdr3_aa: CAISDKTRSGTGYTF
cdr3_nt: TGTGCCATCAGTGATAAGACACGGAGTGGGACTGGCTACACCTTC

clone_size: -
j_call: TRBJ1-2
v_call: TRBV7-9
d_call: -
cdr3_aa: CASSLPGADGYTF
cdr3_nt: TGTGCCAGCAGCCTTCCGGGGGCCGATGGCTACACCTTC

clone_size: once
j_call: TRBJ1-2
v_call: TRBV7-9
d_call: -
cdr3_aa: CASSLEQGGDYGYTF
cdr3_nt: TGTGCCAGCAGCTTAGAACAGGGAGGTGACTATGGCTACACCTTC

clone_size: once
j_call: TRBJ1-5
v_call: TRBV6-2/TRBV6-3
d_call: TRBD1
cdr3_aa: CASSRDSAVQPQHF
cdr3_nt: TGTGCCAGCAGCCGGGACAGCGCGGTTCAGCCCCAGCATTTT

clone_size: -
j_call: TRBJ2-3
v_call: TRBV18
d_call: TRBD2
cdr3_aa: CASSSRTSGVDTQYF
cdr3_nt: TGTGCCAGCTCATCTAGGACTAGCGGGGTTGATACGCAGTATTTT